The next 30 T cell receptor beta chains were all read from a single sample in a study of OX40 agonist ivuxolimab in advanced cancers. Profiled with immunoSEQ multiplex PCR; TCRdb holds only in-frame clones, not every one. The sample shows about 47,000 clones, 81% of them seen only once. The starting material was CD4+ or CD8+ T cells sorted from blood, obtained in a trial of the OX40 agonist ivuxolimab. These receptors were collected from an adult with an advanced solid tumor such as melanoma, head and neck, liver or kidney cancer.

The chain employs TRBV10-2 and TRBJ2-7; D remains unclear. Deletions cut 3 bases from V and 7 bases from J, with 7 bases between. The CDR3 totals 11 residues. Per germline, CDR1 WSHSY and CDR2 SAAADI. The CDR3 is CASSDRSEQYF. CDR3 DNA sequence: TGCGCCAGCAGTGATAGGAGTGAGCAGTACTTC.

The V gene is TRBV29-1, the J gene TRBJ2-1; 11 bases agree with TRBD2. CDR3 length equals 14 residues. The germline V gene encodes CDR1 SQVTM and CDR2 ANQGSEA. J gave up 3 bases and V 7 bases, and 5 bases lay outside the gene matches. This CDR3 reads CSALGLAGYNEQFF. The CDR3 region has the DNA TGCAGCGCACTAGGACTAGCGGGCTACAATGAGCAGTTCTTC.

This clone is a singleton in its sample. The chain joins TRBV28 to TRBJ2-7; 9 nucleotides line up with TRBD1. The ends lost 4 bases at V and 0 bases at J; junction bases unmatched: 13. The length of the CDR3 is 18 residues. CDR1 is MDHEN, CDR2 SYDVKM, per germline. The CDR3 sequence is CASSSSRDRAGISYEQYF. CDR3 bases: TGTGCCAGCAGTTCGTCCCGGGACAGGGCCGGTATCTCCTACGAGCAGTACTTC.

This chain links TRBV25-1 with TRBJ2-2; D may correspond to TRBD1 or TRBD2 (6 bases each). The germline CDR1 and CDR2 sequences are MGHDK and SYGVNS. V shed 1 base and J shed 3 bases, with 12 bases lying between them. The length of the CDR3 is 16 residues. This CDR3 reads CASSELGGRDTGELFF. CDR3 sequence (DNA): TGTGCCAGCAGTGAATTGGGGGGCCGGGACACCGGGGAGCTGTTTTTT.

This clone was seen only a few times. CDR3 coding DNA: TGTGCCAGCAGTTTAAGGGACCCTGCGAACACCGGGGAGCTGTTTTTT. Encoded protein: CASSLRDPANTGELFF. V usage is TRBV27 and J usage is TRBJ2-2; the D call may be TRBD1 or TRBD2 (5 bases each). Between the trimmed V and J ends, which lost 2 bases and 0 bases, there was a span of 10 bases. This CDR3 has 16 residues. The V gene's germline CDR1 is MNHEY and CDR2 SMNVEV (reference sequence).

CDR3 protein: CASSSPGDYEQYF. CDR3 nucleotides: TGTGCCAGCAGCTCCCCCGGGGACTACGAGCAGTACTTC. The chain carries TRBV5-5 and TRBJ2-7, with a possible D match to TRBD2 (5 bases). CDR3 length: 13 residues. The V gene lost 3 bases and the J gene lost 3 bases, with 10 bases spanning the gap. CDR1 is SGHKS and CDR2 is YYEKEE in the germline V gene (reference sequence). The whole variable domain, filled in from reference TRBV5-5 and TRBJ2-7, reads DAGVTQSPTHLIKTRGQQVTLRCSPISGHKSVSWYQQVLGQGPQFIFQYYEKEERGRGNFPDRFSARQFPNYSSELNVNALLLGDSALYLCASSSPGDYEQYFGPGTRLTVT.

The chain employs TRBV30 and TRBJ2-1; the D is unclear. Looked up from germline, CDR1 is GTSNPN and CDR2 is SVGIG (reference sequence). CDR3 length equals 13 residues. V lost 4 bases, J lost 9 bases, and 16 bases lay in between. For the CDR3, the DNA is TGTGCCTGGACCCCCCTAAGGCTCGGTGAGCAGTTCTTC. Translating gives CAWTPLRLGEQFF. Using reference TRBV30 and TRBJ2-1 for the parts outside the CDR3, the full variable domain is SQTIHQWPATLVQPVGSPLSLECTVEGTSNPNLYWYRQAAGRGLQLLFYSVGIGQISSEVPQNLSASRPQDRQFILSSKKLLLSDSGFYLCAWTPLRLGEQFFGPGTRLTVL.

The V and J genes are TRBV19 and TRBJ2-6; no firm D call. CDR3 size: 19 residues. Germline CDR1 reads LNHDA; CDR2 reads SQIVND (reference sequence). Trimming shortened V by 6 bases and J by 0 bases, and 21 bases separated the two germline ends. The CDR3 is CASSLSHGMLVSGANVLTF. CDR3 nucleotide sequence: TGTGCCAGTAGCCTGTCCCACGGAATGTTGGTCTCTGGGGCCAACGTCCTGACTTTC.

J is TRBJ1-2 and V is TRBV15; D gene ambiguous. Germline CDR1 and CDR2: LNHNV and YYDKDF (reference sequence). Trimming took 4 bases from V and 5 from J, leaving 20 bases between them. The CDR3 loop spans 16 amino acids. The CDR3 is CATSNLGAGSDYGYTF. Here the CDR3 DNA reads TGTGCCACCAGCAATTTGGGAGCGGGGTCGGATTATGGCTACACCTTC.

This chain uses TRBV5-4 with TRBJ2-3, with TRBD2 identical over 10 bases. Germline CDR1 is SGHNT and CDR2 is YYREEE (reference sequence). J lost 0 bases, V lost 6 bases, and 4 bases had no gene match. The CDR3 sequence is 15 residues long. CDR3 sequence (DNA): TGTGCCAGCACGACTAGCGGGTCTAGCACAGATACGCAGTATTTT. Its protein product is CASTTSGSSTDTQYF.

This chain connects TRBV19 to TRBJ2-1; TRBD2 matches 11 bases. The CDR3 runs 15 residues. V was clipped by 4 bases and J by 7 bases; unmatched bases: 6. Germline CDR1 is LNHDA and CDR2 is SQIVND (reference sequence). The CDR3 nucleotides are TGTGCCAGTAGTAACCGACTAGCGGGACAGAATGAGCAGTTCTTC. Residues: CASSNRLAGQNEQFF.

This clone has more than one count but fewer than ten. V and J are TRBV4-1 and TRBJ1-5; no clear D gene. CDR3 length: 14 amino acids. CDR1 MGHRA and CDR2 YSYEKL come from the germline V gene. V shed 3 bases and J shed 0 bases, with 6 bases lying between them. CDR3 in DNA: TGCGCCAGCAGCCAGGGCATTAGCAATCAGCCCCAGCATTTT. The encoded protein is CASSQGISNQPQHF.

The chain combines TRBV9 with TRBJ2-7, with 8 bases identical to TRBD1. CDR1 and CDR2 (germline): SGDLS, YYNGEE. Germline trimming cut 4 bases from V and 9 bases from J; bases unmatched to any gene: 15. The CDR3 is 15 residues long. CDR3 DNA sequence: TGTGCCAGCAGCCCAGGGGACAGGTCCGAGGTTGGGCAGTACTTC. As protein: CASSPGDRSEVGQYF.

The rearrangement joins TRBV27 to TRBJ1-1, with D possibly TRBD1 on 5 matching bases. CDR1 MNHEY and CDR2 SMNVEV come from the germline V gene (reference sequence). There are 13 residues in the CDR3. The V gene lost 3 bases and the J gene lost 7 bases, with 12 bases spanning the gap. The CDR3, as DNA: TGTGCCAGCAGTTTGGGGGGAGGGAATGAAGCTTTCTTT. Encoded protein: CASSLGGGNEAFF.

This clone was seen a single time. The chain uses TRBV4-3 and TRBJ2-2; D is perhaps TRBD2 (5 bases). The germline gives CDR1 LGHNA, CDR2 YSLEER. Trimming removed 0 bases at V and 3 bases at J, with 11 bases between. The CDR3 spans 16 residues. CDR3 loop: CASSQEFQADTGELFF. CDR3 in DNA: TGCGCCAGCAGCCAAGAGTTCCAAGCGGACACCGGGGAGCTGTTTTTT.

Points on this clone: This specimen includes other DNA sequences encoding the same CDR3. Written as DNA, the CDR3 is TGTGCCAGCAGTTACGGGACGAACACTGAAGCTTTCTTT. This codes for CASSYGTNTEAFF. The chain recombines TRBV6-5 with TRBJ1-1; TRBD1 is a possible D gene (5 bases). The V end was cut by 2 bases, the J end by 1 base, with 5 bases between. Germline lookup yields CDR1 MNHEY and CDR2 SVGAGI. The length of the CDR3 is 13 residues.

The V gene is TRBV4-3, the J gene TRBJ2-1, with D unresolved. CDR3 length: 13 residues. Between the trimmed V and J ends, which lost 0 bases and 7 bases, there was a span of 7 bases. From germline, CDR1 is LGHNA and CDR2 YSLEER. CDR3: CASSQEGPNEQFF. In DNA, the CDR3 is TGCGCCAGCAGCCAAGAAGGACCTAATGAGCAGTTCTTC.

This clone showed up just a few times. The V and J genes are TRBV9 and TRBJ1-5; D possibly corresponds to TRBD1 (6 bases). The germline V gene has CDR1 SGDLS and CDR2 YYNGEE. Trimming took 0 bases from V and 10 from J, leaving 14 bases between them. The CDR3 runs to 14 residues. Here the CDR3 DNA reads TGTGCCAGCAGCGTAGGATCAGAGACAGGACCCCAGCATTTT. Residues: CASSVGSETGPQHF.

The count of this clone is one. In nucleotides, the CDR3 is TGTGCCAGCAGCCCAACTACCGGGGGAAACACCATATATTTT. Protein product: CASSPTTGGNTIYF. The chain has TRBV9 and TRBJ1-3; no firm D call. This CDR3 contains 14 residues. In germline, CDR1 is SGDLS, CDR2 YYNGEE. V lost 4 bases and J lost 4, with 12 bases in between.

The V call is TRBV7-2, the J call TRBJ2-5; D assignment may be TRBD1 or TRBD2 (6 bases each). With 1 base removed from V and 5 bases from J, the gap between germline ends came to 11 bases. The CDR3 runs to 14 residues. Germline CDR1 and CDR2: SGHTA and FQGNSA. The CDR3 here is CASSLGGAGETQYF. The CDR3 bases are TGTGCCAGCAGCTTAGGGGGGGCGGGGGAGACCCAGTACTTC.

This rearrangement joins TRBV2 to TRBJ1-5; maybe TRBD1 (5 bases). CDR1 is SNHLY and CDR2 is FYNNEI in the germline V gene. With 5 bases removed from V and 5 bases from J, the gap between germline ends came to 10 bases. This CDR3 is 13 amino acids long. The CDR3 nucleotides read TGTGCCAGCAGTCCCGGGACCTATCAGCCCCAGCATTTT. It specifies CASSPGTYQPQHF.

This clone has a handful of counts. The chain links TRBV6-6 to TRBJ2-1; 8 bases fit TRBD1. From germline, CDR1 is MNHNY and CDR2 SVGAGI (reference sequence). This CDR3 contains 16 residues. Trimming removed 2 bases from V and 4 bases from J; junction bases left unmatched: 7. This CDR3 is CASSYPVGTGYNEQFF. CDR3 nucleotides: TGTGCCAGCAGTTACCCAGTGGGGACAGGATACAATGAGCAGTTCTTC.

This clone was detected a few times. This CDR3 is CSVQSGGYTF. The CDR3 nucleotides are TGCAGCGTCCAGAGCGGGGGCTACACCTTC. The rearrangement uses TRBV29-1 and TRBJ1-2; D call uncertain. Germline lookup yields CDR1 SQVTM and CDR2 ANQGSEA. This CDR3 has 10 residues. Trimming shortened V by 6 bases and J by 8 bases, and 10 bases separated the two germline ends.

This sequence joins TRBV6-5 and TRBJ2-7, with TRBD1 identical over 8 bases. Germline V gene lookup returns CDR1 MNHEY and CDR2 SVGAGI. V lost 0 bases, J lost 6 bases, and 7 bases stayed unmatched. The CDR3 has 15 amino acids. CDR3 bases: TGTGCCAGCAGTTACTCGTGGACAGGGTTTATCGAGCAGTACTTC. It codes for CASSYSWTGFIEQYF.

V gene TRBV19 combines with J gene TRBJ1-5; D may be TRBD1 (5 bases). The CDR3 extends over 14 amino acids. Trimming removed 2 bases at V and 6 bases at J, with 11 bases between. From germline, CDR1 is LNHDA and CDR2 SQIVND (reference sequence). The CDR3 sequence is CASSIRDSGQPQHF. The DNA of the CDR3 is TGTGCCAGTAGTATACGGGACTCTGGTCAGCCCCAGCATTTT.

The chain has TRBV5-5 and TRBJ2-7, with D possibly matching TRBD2 (6 bases). The V end was cut by 3 bases, the J end by 4 bases, with 8 bases between. The CDR3 spans 12 residues. CDR1 is SGHKS and CDR2 is YYEKEE in the germline V gene (reference sequence). The CDR3 DNA reads as TGTGCCAGCAGCTCGGCGGGGTACGAGCAGTACTTC. This sequence encodes CASSSAGYEQYF.

V is TRBV7-7 and J is TRBJ2-5, with D unclear. CDR1 and CDR2 from the germline V gene are SSHAT and FNYEAQ (reference sequence). Trimming left V 2 bases short and J 1 base short, with 11 bases between. The CDR3 is 15 residues long. The CDR3 loop reads CASSLSLATQETQYF. The CDR3, as DNA: TGTGCCAGCAGCTTAAGTCTGGCTACCCAAGAGACCCAGTACTTC.

The chain employs TRBV15 and TRBJ1-1; tentatively, D is TRBD1 (5 bases). V was trimmed by 5 bases and J by 3 bases, leaving 10 bases between them. CDR3 length: 13 amino acids. In germline, CDR1 is LNHNV, CDR2 YYDKDF (reference sequence). CDR3 loop: CATSGDRYTEAFF. The CDR3 DNA is TGTGCCACCAGCGGCGACAGATACACTGAAGCTTTCTTT.

The CDR3 loop reads CASSLFQTEGNTIYF. CDR3 nucleotide sequence: TGTGCCAGCAGTTTATTTCAGACAGAGGGAAACACCATATATTTT. The chain has TRBV28 and TRBJ1-3, with D tentatively TRBD1 (5 bases). The germline gives CDR1 MDHEN, CDR2 SYDVKM. V was clipped by 1 base and J by 4 bases, with 11 bases between them. CDR3 length: 15 amino acids.

A word on this clone: The same CDR3 also results from other DNA sequences found in this sample. V and J are TRBV28 and TRBJ1-2, with D possibly TRBD1 on 5 matching bases. CDR3 length: 13 amino acids. Germline CDR1 is MDHEN and CDR2 is SYDVKM. Trimming cost V 2 bases and J 5 bases, with 9 bases left between them. The CDR3 protein is CASSLRGAYGYTF. The CDR3 DNA reads TGTGCCAGCAGTTTAAGGGGCGCATATGGCTACACCTTC.